This T cell receptor beta chain was profiled in a study of T cell responses to AZD1222 COVID-19 vaccine. About this clone itself: The antigen is not known.

Overall study results and limits: Baseline testing showed seropositivity in only six AZD1222 recipients. Donor demographics were predominantly white British with a female majority; clonal diversity may be underestimated. Spike-specific TCR depth and breadth grew after two AZD1222 doses. Unmutated variant regions reportedly attract nearly half of all spike-specific TCRs.

Produced via immunoSEQ multiplex PCR; TCRdb's table is partial and in-frame only. Of approximately 140,000 clones detected, more than 85% appear once; the ten largest clones hold roughly 5.9%. Source: peripheral blood, taken on day 0 of AZD1222 vaccination. The source of this sequence is an adult in good health.

The CDR3: CASSVSGVNTGELFF. CDR3 in DNA: TGTGCCAGCAGCGTGTCAGGGGTTAACACCGGGGAGCTGTTTTTT. The V and J genes are TRBV9 and TRBJ2-2; weak D call: TRBD1 (6 bases). The V end was cut by 2 bases, the J end by 2 bases, with 10 bases between. The CDR3 covers 15 residues. Germline V gene sequence: CDR1 SGDLS, CDR2 YYNGEE.